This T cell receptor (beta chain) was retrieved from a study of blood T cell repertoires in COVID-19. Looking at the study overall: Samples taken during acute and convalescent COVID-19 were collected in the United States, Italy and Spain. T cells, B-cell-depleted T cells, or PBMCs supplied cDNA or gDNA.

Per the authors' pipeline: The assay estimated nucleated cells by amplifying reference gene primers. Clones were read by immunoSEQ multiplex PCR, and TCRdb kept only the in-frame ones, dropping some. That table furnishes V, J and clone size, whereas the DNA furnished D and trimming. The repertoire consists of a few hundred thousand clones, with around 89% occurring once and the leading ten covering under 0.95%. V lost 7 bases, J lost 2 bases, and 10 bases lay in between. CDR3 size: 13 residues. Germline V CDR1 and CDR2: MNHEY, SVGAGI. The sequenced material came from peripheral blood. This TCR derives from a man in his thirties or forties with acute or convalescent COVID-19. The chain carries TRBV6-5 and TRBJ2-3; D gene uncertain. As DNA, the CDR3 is TGTGCCAGCATCGTCACAATCACAGATACGCAGTATTTT. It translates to CASIVTITDTQYF.